These 17 T cell receptor beta chains originate from one sample sequenced in a study of blood T cell dynamics during melanoma immunotherapy. Time point noted: week 3, after first cycle of checkpoint inhibitor. Assay: immunoSEQ multiplex PCR; the TCRdb copy retains only in-frame clones and omits some. The repertoire includes approximately 4,500 clones, 78% of them detected once, and about 55% sits in the top ten. The sequenced sample was blood, obtained from a patient treated with checkpoint blockade. The receptor source for this set is a human donor with melanoma.

This clone is medium-sized (0.01 to 0.1%) within its sample. The CDR3 DNA is TGTGCCAGCAGCTTTCTTCCTAACACTGAAGCTTTCTTT. Protein: CASSFLPNTEAFF. The chain uses TRBV5-5 and TRBJ1-1; D ambiguous. This CDR3 region has 13 residues. V was cut by 2 bases and J by 2 bases, with 7 bases left in between. Germline CDR1 SGHKS, CDR2 YYEKEE (reference sequence).

By share, this clone counts as hyperexpanded. This chain uses TRBV28 with TRBJ2-3; no clear D gene. With 4 bases removed from V and 4 bases from J, the gap between germline ends came to 9 bases. This CDR3 has 13 amino acids. CDR1 is MDHEN, CDR2 SYDVKM, per germline. The CDR3 DNA sequence: TGTGCCAGCAGTTCTCAGTTGGCAGATACGCAGTATTTT. Translation: CASSSQLADTQYF.

This clone has a single count. The chain recombines TRBV10-3 with TRBJ2-7; 7 bases are shared with TRBD1. The germline CDR1 and CDR2 sequences are ENHRY and SYGVKD. Germline trimming cut 5 bases from V and 1 base from J; bases unmatched to any gene: 5. This CDR3 is built from 14 residues. The CDR3 here is CAISPRDSSYEQYF. CDR3 DNA sequence: TGTGCCATCAGTCCACGGGACAGTTCCTACGAGCAGTACTTC.

The CDR3 region has the DNA TGTGCCAGTAGTATCCGGACTAGCGGGGGACAAGAGACCCAGTACTTC. This codes for CASSIRTSGGQETQYF. This chain uses TRBV19 with TRBJ2-5, with TRBD2 matching 13 bases. The CDR3 runs to 16 residues. From germline, CDR1 is LNHDA and CDR2 SQIVND (reference sequence). V lost 3 bases to trimming and J lost 2 bases; unmatched junction nucleotides: 3.

In its sample, this clone ranks as large. The chain is built from TRBV13 and TRBJ2-7; TRBD1 might be the D (6 bases). Germline CDR1 and CDR2: PRHDT and FYEKMQ (reference sequence). V gave up 1 base and J gave up 6 bases, with 13 bases separating them. CDR3 length equals 14 residues. The CDR3 DNA reads as TGTGCCAGCAGCTTAGTAGGGGGAACTGGCGAGCAGTACTTC. Protein: CASSLVGGTGEQYF.

This clone is termed large (0.1 to 1%). The chain couples TRBV19 to TRBJ1-5; weak D call: TRBD1 (6 bases). Germline values: CDR1 LNHDA, CDR2 SQIVND (reference sequence). This CDR3 region has 15 residues. V was pared by 5 bases and J by 4 bases, with 15 bases between. For the CDR3, the DNA is TGTGCCAGTAGTGCGGGCAGGGGCATTAATCAGCCCCAGCATTTT. It codes for CASSAGRGINQPQHF.

This chain joins TRBV6-5 and TRBJ2-7; the match to TRBD2 covers 7 bases. This CDR3 comprises 16 residues. V gave up 0 bases and J gave up 0 bases; unmatched junction bases: 5. In germline, CDR1 is MNHEY, CDR2 SVGAGI. The CDR3 DNA is TGTGCCAGCAGTTACTCGGGAGGGTTTACCTCCTACGAGCAGTACTTC. It encodes CASSYSGGFTSYEQYF.

V usage is TRBV5-1 and J usage is TRBJ2-1; D gene unclear. Germline loops: CDR1 SGHRS, CDR2 YFSETQ. Trimming pared 0 bases from V and 7 bases from J, leaving 11 bases between. This CDR3 contains 14 residues. CDR3 in amino acids: CASSLDSSTNEQFF. For the CDR3, the DNA is TGCGCCAGCAGCTTGGATAGTAGCACAAATGAGCAGTTCTTC.

This sequence joins TRBV6-1 and TRBJ1-2; 7 bases line up with TRBD1. With 4 bases clipped from V and 8 bases from J, the junction kept 13 bases outside the gene matches. CDR3 length equals 15 residues. Germline lookup yields CDR1 MNHNS and CDR2 SASEGT. The CDR3 spells CASSVGIQGSGGYTF. In DNA form, the CDR3 reads TGTGCCAGCAGTGTTGGAATACAGGGGAGCGGCGGCTACACCTTC.

The gene calls are TRBV6-6 and TRBJ2-7; 7 nucleotides agree with TRBD2. The CDR3 contains 14 residues. The V and J ends lost 4 bases and 3 bases, in that order; junction bases with no gene match: 6. Germline-derived CDR1 and CDR2 are MNHNY and SVGAGI (reference sequence). The CDR3 loop reads CASSLDRGVYEQYF. The CDR3 coding sequence is TGTGCCAGCAGTTTGGACCGGGGGGTCTACGAGCAGTACTTC.

This clone has more than one count but fewer than ten. V gene TRBV4-2 combines with J gene TRBJ1-6, with 7 bases fitting TRBD1. The CDR3 totals 15 residues. Trimming took 2 bases from V and 13 from J; bases not matched to a gene: 11. Germline values: CDR1 LGHNA, CDR2 YNFKEQ. The CDR3 coding sequence is TGTGCCAGCAGCCAACTGGACAGGCCGTCAAGTCCCCTCCACTTT. This codes for CASSQLDRPSSPLHF.

J is TRBJ1-1 and V is TRBV9; D gene ambiguous. V lost 3 bases to trimming and J lost 5 bases, with 8 bases between them. Per germline, CDR1 SGDLS and CDR2 YYNGEE. The CDR3 is made up of 12 amino acids. DNA for the CDR3: TGTGCCAGCAGCGCCTCAAGTACTGAAGCTTTCTTT. Translating gives CASSASSTEAFF.

This sequence joins TRBV11-3 and TRBJ2-3; D uncertain. Germline assignment: CDR1 SGHNT and CDR2 YENEEA. The CDR3 consists of 11 residues. V lost 4 bases and J lost 5, with 4 bases in between. CDR3 in amino acids: CASSYGDTQYF. DNA for the CDR3: TGTGCCAGCAGCTACGGAGATACGCAGTATTTT.

Points on this clone: A much larger clone lies one base from this, so it may be a read error. The CDR3 region has the DNA TGTGCCCGCCGTTTCGCGGGGGGGGGCGGATACGAGCAGTACTTC. Amino acid sequence: CARRFAGGGGYEQYF. This sequence joins TRBV2 and TRBJ2-7; 9 bases agree with TRBD2. Losses at the gene ends were 11 bases for V and 4 bases for J; bases not matched to a gene: 15. The CDR3 length is 15 residues. Germline-derived CDR1 and CDR2 are SNHLY and FYNNEI.

V is TRBV30 and J is TRBJ2-3; 10 bases line up with TRBD1. Germline lookup yields CDR1 GTSNPN and CDR2 SVGIG (reference sequence). The CDR3 length is 15 residues. V trimming: 3 bases; J trimming: 1 base; junction bases outside the gene matches: 4. The chain's CDR3 is CAWRGGTGGTDTQYF. CDR3 DNA: TGTGCCTGGAGAGGTGGGACAGGGGGCACAGATACGCAGTATTTT.

The gene calls are TRBV6-1 and TRBJ1-1; D gene ambiguous. Trimming shortened V by 4 bases and J by 4 bases, and 10 bases separated the two germline ends. CDR3 length: 13 amino acids. Germline values: CDR1 MNHNS, CDR2 SASEGT. The CDR3 is CASSVGGVTEAFF. The CDR3 DNA reads TGTGCCAGCAGTGTCGGCGGAGTCACTGAAGCTTTCTTT.

The chain recombines TRBV10-3 with TRBJ2-1; 12 bases are shared with TRBD1. The CDR3 runs to 15 residues. Trimming at V came to 4 bases and at J to 8 bases, leaving 6 bases not matched to a gene. CDR1 and CDR2 (germline): ENHRY, SYGVKD. CDR3: CAISGDRGLSDEQFF. CDR3 DNA sequence: TGTGCCATCAGTGGGGACAGGGGGCTTTCGGATGAGCAGTTCTTC.